Sequencing of this TCR beta chain was carried out in a study of blood T cell repertoires in COVID-19. At the level of the study: PBMCs, B-cell-depleted T cells, or T cells provided the cDNA or gDNA that made up the material.

CDR3 length: 15 residues. V was pared by 2 bases and J by 1 base, with 2 bases of the junction left unmatched. The germline CDR1 and CDR2 sequences are SGDLS and YYNGEE. Participants were aged roughly 18 to 89 years from 24 US areas. Here immunoSEQ multiplex PCR was the method, and the copy in TCRdb shows in-frame clones only, minus some. The profile covers 200,000 to 250,000 clones, with approximately 90% appearing a single time and 9.5% to 14% taken by the ten largest. The chain has TRBV9 and TRBJ2-3; TRBD2 matches 9 bases. The clonotype originates from a man aged 30 to 45 who had recovered from COVID-19. Source material: PBMCs or T cells enriched from blood (not recorded which). In nucleotides, the CDR3 is TGTGCCAGCAGCGTTAGCGGGGGCGGCACAGATACGCAGTATTTT. It yields the protein CASSVSGGGTDTQYF.